This passage covers 29 T cell receptor beta chains from one sample sequenced in a study of blood T cell repertoires in COVID-19. The assay was immunoSEQ multiplex PCR, and TCRdb's table has in-frame clones only and misses some. The sample holds about 41,000 clones, approximately 87% seen once. Specimen: peripheral blood. The receptors here all came from a man between 40 and 49 years old with COVID-19, enrolled during active disease.

The V call is TRBV6-5, the J call TRBJ2-7; TRBD2 aligns across 7 bases. The V gene's germline CDR1 is MNHEY and CDR2 SVGAGI. This CDR3 is 15 amino acids long. The V segment lost 4 bases and the J segment 4 bases; nucleotides outside the gene matches: 10. CDR3 sequence (DNA): TGTGCCAGCAGTTCCGGGAGGACTGGAGGGTACGAGCAGTACTTC. It specifies CASSSGRTGGYEQYF.

Only a few counts were recorded for this clone. The V and J genes are TRBV20-1 and TRBJ2-3, with 7 bases that match TRBD2. Germline CDR1 and CDR2: DFQATT and SNEGSKA (reference sequence). The CDR3 consists of 14 residues. V trimming: 3 bases; J trimming: 3 bases; junction bases outside the gene matches: 6. DNA for the CDR3: TGCAGTGCTAGTTTCGGGCGGGGGACAGATACGCAGTATTTT. It specifies CSASFGRGTDTQYF.

The chain combines TRBV18 with TRBJ2-1; D is perhaps TRBD2 (6 bases). Between the trimmed V and J ends, which lost 3 bases and 4 bases, there was a span of 16 bases. The CDR3 is 16 residues long. CDR1 KGHSH and CDR2 LQKENI come from the germline V gene. This CDR3 reads CASSPRVTSEYNEQFF. The CDR3, as DNA: TGTGCCAGCTCACCCCGCGTGACTAGTGAGTACAATGAGCAGTTCTTC.

The chain is built from TRBV2 and TRBJ1-3, with a tentative D call TRBD1 (5 bases). The CDR3 is made up of 14 amino acids. Germline assignment: CDR1 SNHLY and CDR2 FYNNEI. Trimming took 2 bases from V and 4 from J, leaving 9 bases between them. This chain's CDR3 is CASSEPRAGNTIYF. The CDR3 DNA reads as TGTGCCAGCAGTGAACCCAGGGCAGGAAACACCATATATTTT.

The chain combines TRBV7-8 with TRBJ1-2; D is unresolved. The germline V and J ends were trimmed by 2 bases and 5 bases, with 12 bases remaining between them. From germline, CDR1 is SGHVS and CDR2 FQNEAQ. This CDR3 is built from 14 residues. The CDR3 sequence is CASSLWEAGYGYTF. CDR3 DNA: TGTGCCAGCAGCTTATGGGAGGCGGGGTATGGCTACACCTTC. The whole variable domain, filled in from reference TRBV7-8 and TRBJ1-2, reads GAGVSQSPRYKVAKRGQDVALRCDPISGHVSLFWYQQALGQGPEFLTYFQNEAQLDKSGLPSDRFFAERPEGSVSTLKIQRTQQEDSAVYLCASSLWEAGYGYTFGSGTRLTVV.

The chain combines TRBV5-6 with TRBJ2-7; 7 bases agree with TRBD1. From germline, CDR1 is SGHDT and CDR2 YYEEEE. The ends lost 1 base at V and 2 bases at J; junction bases unmatched: 12. CDR3 length equals 17 residues. CDR3 nucleotide sequence: TGTGCCAGCAGCTTGAGCGAGGGGGCGAAACTTCCCTACGAGCAGTACTTC. This translates into CASSLSEGAKLPYEQYF.

The chain joins TRBV3-1 (or the pseudogene TRBV3-2) to TRBJ1-6; D might be TRBD1 (6 bases). CDR1 LGHDT and CDR2 YNNKEL come from the germline V gene (reference sequence). The CDR3 extends over 17 amino acids. V was trimmed by 1 base and J by 7 bases, leaving 17 bases between them. In DNA form, the CDR3 reads TGTGCCAGCAGCCAAGTTGGTGGTAGGCAGGGGAATTCACCCCTCCACTTT. As protein: CASSQVGGRQGNSPLHF.

This rearrangement joins TRBV9 to TRBJ2-7, with D unresolved. The CDR3 sequence is 14 residues long. CDR1 and CDR2 (germline): SGDLS, YYNGEE. Between the trimmed V and J ends, which lost 1 base and 1 base, there was a span of 9 bases. DNA of the CDR3: TGTGCCAGCAGCGTAAGAGGCACTTCCTACGAGCAGTACTTC. The encoded protein is CASSVRGTSYEQYF.

This sequence joins TRBV19 and TRBJ2-3; 7 bases line up with TRBD2. From germline, CDR1 is LNHDA and CDR2 SQIVND (reference sequence). V lost 4 bases to trimming and J lost 3 bases; unmatched junction nucleotides: 7. The CDR3 length is 15 residues. Here the CDR3 reads CASSTGGSRTDTQYF. The CDR3 DNA follows: TGTGCCAGTAGTACTGGCGGGAGTCGGACAGATACGCAGTATTTT.

Here the CDR3 reads CTSSQDRRVSGRTTGIDEQFF. In nucleotides, the CDR3 is TGCACCAGCAGCCAAGATCGGAGGGTTAGCGGGAGGACCACGGGTATCGATGAGCAGTTCTTC. This chain joins TRBV1 and TRBJ2-1; TRBD2 is the table's D call and was not checked against the DNA. TRBV1 constitutes a pseudogene. This CDR3 is built from 21 residues.

The sample holds a few counts of this clone. The rearrangement joins TRBV14 to TRBJ1-2; TRBD1 might be the D (6 bases). This CDR3 region has 15 residues. Germline CDR1 is SGHDN and CDR2 is FVKESK. V was shortened by 1 base and J by 8 bases, with 17 bases between the two germline ends. CDR3 protein: CASSQGVRQAVGYTF. In DNA, the CDR3 is TGTGCCAGCAGCCAAGGGGTTCGACAGGCCGTGGGCTACACCTTC.

This clone was counted once. The DNA of the CDR3 is TGTGCCACCAGCAGAGATCGGGAAGGGTTATACGAGCAGTACTTC. Protein product: CATSRDREGLYEQYF. The V gene is TRBV15, the J gene TRBJ2-7; TRBD2 is a possible D gene (5 bases). Deletions cut 0 bases from V and 4 bases from J, with 13 bases between. The germline V gene has CDR1 LNHNV and CDR2 YYDKDF (reference sequence). There are 15 residues in the CDR3. Variable domain in full (rest from reference TRBV15 and TRBJ2-7): DAMVIQNPRYQVTQFGKPVTLSCSQTLNHNVMYWYQQKSSQAPKLLFHYYDKDFNNEADTPDNFQSRRPNTSFCFLDIRSPGLGDTAMYLCATSRDREGLYEQYFGPGTRLTVT.

This chain connects TRBV6-5 to TRBJ1-6, with D possibly matching TRBD1 (6 bases). The V and J ends lost 10 bases and 9 bases respectively, with 19 bases between them. The CDR3 length is 14 residues. The germline V gene has CDR1 MNHEY and CDR2 SVGAGI. The CDR3 DNA sequence: TGTGCCACACCCGCCGAGGCAGGGGTTTCACCCCTCCACTTT. Protein sequence: CATPAEAGVSPLHF.

The rearrangement uses TRBV19 and TRBJ2-3; 9 bases line up with TRBD2. Germline values: CDR1 LNHDA, CDR2 SQIVND (reference sequence). V was pared by 3 bases and J by 2 bases, with 3 bases of the junction left unmatched. The CDR3 extends over 15 amino acids. CDR3 bases: TGTGCCAGTAGTATTGCTAGCGGGGTCACAGATACGCAGTATTTT. Translation: CASSIASGVTDTQYF. The whole variable domain, remainder taken from reference TRBV19 and TRBJ2-3, is DGGITQSPKYLFRKEGQNVTLSCEQNLNHDAMYWYRQDPGQGLRLIYYSQIVNDFQKGDIAEGYSVSREKKESFPLTVTSAQKNPTAFYLCASSIASGVTDTQYFGPGTRLTVL.

This chain uses TRBV2 with TRBJ2-1; tentatively, D is TRBD2 (5 bases). CDR1 SNHLY and CDR2 FYNNEI come from the germline V gene. The V and J ends lost 6 bases and 5 bases respectively, with 5 bases between them. The CDR3 is 11 amino acids. The CDR3 DNA reads TGTGCCAGCAGCGGGAACAATGAGCAGTTCTTC. This gives the protein CASSGNNEQFF.

The chain has TRBV7-2 and TRBJ2-2; D remains unclear. The CDR3 runs to 14 residues. V was cut by 2 bases and J by 4 bases, with 8 bases left in between. Germline CDR1 reads SGHTA; CDR2 reads FQGNSA. This CDR3 is CASSLRQATGELFF. The CDR3 DNA reads TGTGCCAGCAGCTTAAGACAAGCCACCGGGGAGCTGTTTTTT.

V and J are TRBV27 and TRBJ1-1, with 11 bases aligning to TRBD1. Germline-derived CDR1 and CDR2 are MNHEY and SMNVEV (reference sequence). The junction had 13 bases not matched to a gene; V was cut back by 6 bases and J by 1 base. CDR3 length: 18 residues. In DNA, the CDR3 is TGTGCCAGCAGCATCCCCCGGGACAGGGGGAAACCGAACACTGAAGCTTTCTTT. Amino acid sequence: CASSIPRDRGKPNTEAFF.

The chain recombines TRBV27 with TRBJ2-7; 11 nucleotides match TRBD2. The V gene's germline CDR1 is MNHEY and CDR2 SMNVEV (reference sequence). The CDR3 is 15 amino acids. After removal of 4 bases from V and 4 bases from J, the junction contained 6 bases not matched to a gene. The CDR3, as DNA: TGTGCCAGCAGTTCCATGACTAGCGGGGTATACGAGCAGTACTTC. Translated, it gives CASSSMTSGVYEQYF.

The table lists this clone with a few counts. The CDR3 is CTSSQDGNSPLHF. The CDR3 nucleotides are TGCACCAGCAGCCAAGATGGCAATTCACCCCTCCACTTT. This chain links TRBV1 with TRBJ1-6; the D call in the table, TRBD1, was not verified against the DNA. TRBV1 is a known pseudogene. The CDR3 spans 13 residues.

This clone has only one observation. V gene TRBV11-1 combines with J gene TRBJ2-5; no definite D call. Germline CDR1 reads SGHAT; CDR2 reads FQDESV (reference sequence). V lost 3 bases and J lost 4, with 3 bases in between. This CDR3 is 11 amino acids long. The CDR3 DNA reads TGTGCCAGCAGCTTCGGAGAGACCCAGTACTTC. As protein: CASSFGETQYF.

The CDR3 DNA reads TGTGCCAGCAGCTTTTCTGTTTTACTTAGCAATCAGCCCCAGCATTTT. Its protein product is CASSFSVLLSNQPQHF. This chain links TRBV5-5 with TRBJ1-5, with no clear D. The CDR3 loop spans 16 amino acids. The germline V gene encodes CDR1 SGHKS and CDR2 YYEKEE (reference sequence). Trimming left V 2 bases short and J 0 bases short, with 12 bases between.

The chain links TRBV7-9 to TRBJ2-5; weak D call: TRBD2 (7 bases). Germline V gene data show CDR1 as SEHNR and CDR2 as FQNEAQ (reference sequence). V dropped 5 bases and J dropped 6 bases, with 19 bases sitting between them. This CDR3 is built from 15 residues. The CDR3, as DNA: TGTGCCAGCAGCACCGCGGGGGCGGGCACACAGACCCAGTACTTC. This translates into CASSTAGAGTQTQYF.

This sequence joins TRBV5-4 and TRBJ2-1, with 10 bases aligning to TRBD2. The CDR3 sequence is 15 residues long. Germline V lookup: CDR1 SGHNT, CDR2 YYREEE (reference sequence). The J segment lost 5 bases and the V segment lost 0 bases, leaving 2 bases of the junction unmatched. CDR3 sequence (DNA): TGTGCCAGCAGCTTGGGAGGGACTAGCGACAATGAGCAGTTCTTC. Translation gives CASSLGGTSDNEQFF.

The chain recombines TRBV10-2 with TRBJ2-7; D is ambiguous. Germline V gene lookup returns CDR1 WSHSY and CDR2 SAAADI. Trimming removed 2 bases from V and 1 base from J, with 6 bases in between. This CDR3 region has 13 residues. The CDR3 loop is CASSEGSSYEQYF. The DNA of the CDR3 is TGCGCCAGCAGTGAGGGCAGTTCCTACGAGCAGTACTTC.

V and J are TRBV3-1 (or the pseudogene TRBV3-2) and TRBJ2-1; D not certain. V was shortened by 1 base and J by 1 base, with 5 bases between the two germline ends. Germline values: CDR1 LGHDT, CDR2 YNNKEL (reference sequence). CDR3 length: 14 residues. The DNA for the CDR3 is TGTGCCAGCAGCCAAGCGGTTTCCTACAATGAGCAGTTCTTC. Its protein is CASSQAVSYNEQFF.

The chain carries TRBV7-6 and TRBJ2-1; D possibly corresponds to TRBD2 (5 bases). Germline loops: CDR1 SGHVS, CDR2 FNYEAQ. The V end lost 5 bases, the J end lost 4 bases, and 24 bases lay between the germline ends. There are 18 residues in the CDR3. This CDR3 reads CASSVSAPLSRDYNEQFF. CDR3 sequence (DNA): TGTGCCAGCAGCGTCTCGGCCCCGCTTAGCCGGGATTACAATGAGCAGTTCTTC.

The gene calls are TRBV5-4 and TRBJ2-3; 9 nucleotides align to TRBD1. The germline V gene has CDR1 SGHNT and CDR2 YYREEE (reference sequence). The CDR3 loop spans 15 amino acids. V shed 3 bases and J 3 bases; nucleotides not matched to a gene: 5. The CDR3 is CASSSTGGGTDTQYF. In nucleotides, the CDR3 is TGTGCCAGCAGCTCCACAGGGGGCGGGACAGATACGCAGTATTTT.

The chain employs TRBV28 and TRBJ1-6, with 8 bases matching TRBD1. The CDR3 covers 19 residues. Germline values: CDR1 MDHEN, CDR2 SYDVKM. Losses at the gene ends were 7 bases for V and 0 bases for J; bases not matched to a gene: 14. CDR3 amino acids: CASTPRPRTGSSYNSPLHF. The CDR3 bases are TGTGCCAGCACTCCACGCCCCCGGACAGGGAGCTCCTATAATTCACCCCTCCACTTT.

This clone was detected once. V is TRBV5-1 and J is TRBJ2-5, with TRBD1 matching over 9 bases. The CDR3 consists of 15 residues. The V gene's germline CDR1 is SGHRS and CDR2 YFSETQ. Trimming cost V 0 bases and J 2 bases; bases outside gene matches: 2. The CDR3 DNA is TGCGCCAGCAGCTTGGAGGGGACAGGGCAAGAGACCCAGTACTTC. This encodes CASSLEGTGQETQYF.